This T cell receptor (beta chain) was profiled in a study of blood T cell repertoires in COVID-19. Study as a whole: Acute-phase and convalescent COVID-19 samples originated in the United States, Italy and Spain.

Per the original methods: It was from reference gene primer amplification that nucleated cell counts were estimated. The protocol was immunoSEQ multiplex PCR, while the TCRdb copy is restricted to in-frame clones and leaves out a portion. For V, J and clone size, that table is used; D and trimming come from the DNA. This sample yields 60,000 or so clones, of which about 91% are seen a single time; about 4.4% belongs to the top ten. The V gene end was trimmed by 1 base and the J gene end by 2 bases; junction bases not matched to a gene: 7. The CDR3 is 16 residues long. The germline gives CDR1 LGHNA, CDR2 YNFKEQ.

The TCR originated in a man aged 60 to 69 with acute or convalescent COVID-19. This chain joins TRBV4-2 and TRBJ2-5; the match to TRBD2 covers 7 bases. Specimen: peripheral blood. The CDR3 sequence is CASSQGGGLLQETQYF. DNA of the CDR3: TGTGCCAGCAGCCAAGGCGGGGGTCTACTACAAGAGACCCAGTACTTC.